This is a list of T cell receptor beta chains from one sample in a study of shared clonotypes between healthy human individuals. Repertoires were generated with immunoSEQ multiplex PCR, while TCRdb's copy carries only in-frame clones and drops some. The table has approximately 600,000 clones, roughly 96% seen once. Sequencing was done on a sample of naive CD8+ T cells sorted from blood. Source of these receptors: a woman younger than 45 in good health. CDR3s include the opening cysteine and the closing phenylalanine or tryptophan. Fields, in order: clone size, J gene, CDR3 length, V gene, D gene, CDR3 DNA, CDR3 protein. The D gene is left open where the match is weak. Size tells how often a clone was seen (once, few, many) or the class of an expanded clone, and some rows leave it out.

clone size: -; J gene: TRBJ1-1; CDR3 length: 14; V gene: TRBV9; D gene: -; CDR3 DNA: TGTGCCAGCAGCGTAGCGGGAGGGAGTACTGAAGCTTTCTTT; CDR3 protein: CASSVAGGSTEAFF
clone size: -; J gene: TRBJ1-4; CDR3 length: 12; V gene: TRBV7-8; D gene: -; CDR3 DNA: TGTGCCAGCAGCTTAGAAGGTGAAAAACTGTTTTTT; CDR3 protein: CASSLEGEKLFF
clone size: once; J gene: TRBJ1-5; CDR3 length: 16; V gene: TRBV7-9; D gene: TRBD1; CDR3 DNA: TGTGCCAGCAGTCTAACAGGGACAGGGAGGAACCAGCCCCAGCATTTT; CDR3 protein: CASSLTGTGRNQPQHF
clone size: -; J gene: TRBJ2-5; CDR3 length: 13; V gene: TRBV28; D gene: -; CDR3 DNA: TGTGCCAGCAGACCCACGGCCCAAGAGACCCAGTACTTC; CDR3 protein: CASRPTAQETQYF
clone size: -; J gene: TRBJ2-7; CDR3 length: 15; V gene: TRBV5-1; D gene: -; CDR3 DNA: TGCGCCAGCAGCCCCAGGGGTCTGGCGGACTACGAGCAGTACTTC; CDR3 protein: CASSPRGLADYEQYF
clone size: -; J gene: TRBJ1-2; CDR3 length: 13; V gene: TRBV5-8; D gene: -; CDR3 DNA: TGTGCCAGCAGCCCCCAGGAGGGGGACGGCTACACCTTC; CDR3 protein: CASSPQEGDGYTF
clone size: -; J gene: TRBJ2-7; CDR3 length: 13; V gene: TRBV27; D gene: TRBD2; CDR3 DNA: TGTGCCAGCAGCCTAGGGACTAGTTACGAGCAGTACTTC; CDR3 protein: CASSLGTSYEQYF
clone size: -; J gene: TRBJ1-2; CDR3 length: 14; V gene: TRBV5-6; D gene: TRBD1; CDR3 DNA: TGTGCCAGCAGCTCTTGGGGAGGGGGCGGTGGCTACACCTTC; CDR3 protein: CASSSWGGGGGYTF
clone size: -; J gene: TRBJ2-7; CDR3 length: 17; V gene: TRBV4-1; D gene: TRBD2; CDR3 DNA: TGCGCCAGCAGCCAAGATGCTAGCGGGGACGCCTCCTACGAGCAGTACTTC; CDR3 protein: CASSQDASGDASYEQYF
clone size: -; J gene: TRBJ1-5; CDR3 length: 17; V gene: TRBV30; D gene: TRBD1; CDR3 DNA: TGTGCCTGGAGTTTCGGGACAGGGGTAGGGGTATCCCAGCCCCAGCATTTT; CDR3 protein: CAWSFGTGVGVSQPQHF
clone size: -; J gene: TRBJ2-7; CDR3 length: 14; V gene: TRBV28; D gene: -; CDR3 DNA: TGTGCCAGCAGTTTTAGCTCTCTCGGAGACGAGCAGTACTTC; CDR3 protein: CASSFSSLGDEQYF
clone size: once; J gene: TRBJ2-1; CDR3 length: 13; V gene: TRBV14; D gene: -; CDR3 DNA: TGTGCCAGCAGACCCAACCTAGTCTATGAGCAGTTCTTC; CDR3 protein: CASRPNLVYEQFF
clone size: -; J gene: TRBJ1-1; CDR3 length: 17; V gene: TRBV5-1; D gene: -; CDR3 DNA: TGCGCCAGCAGCCCCCCCTCGGTCGGGGCCATGAACACTGAAGCTTTCTTT; CDR3 protein: CASSPPSVGAMNTEAFF
clone size: few; J gene: TRBJ2-7; CDR3 length: 12; V gene: TRBV12-5; D gene: -; CDR3 DNA: TGTGCTAGTGGCCATGACACCTACGAGCAGTACTTC; CDR3 protein: CASGHDTYEQYF
clone size: once; J gene: TRBJ2-5; CDR3 length: 13; V gene: TRBV11-2; D gene: TRBD2; CDR3 DNA: TGTGCCAGCAGACTGGGGGAGGGCACGACCCAGTACTTC; CDR3 protein: CASRLGEGTTQYF
clone size: -; J gene: TRBJ1-2; CDR3 length: 13; V gene: TRBV18; D gene: -; CDR3 DNA: TGTGCCAGCTCACCGGAAAGGAACTATGGCTACACCTTC; CDR3 protein: CASSPERNYGYTF
clone size: -; J gene: TRBJ2-7; CDR3 length: 14; V gene: TRBV11-2; D gene: -; CDR3 DNA: TGTGCCAGCAGCTGCGAGCCAGGGTTCCCCGAGCAGTACTTC; CDR3 protein: CASSCEPGFPEQYF
clone size: -; J gene: TRBJ1-1; CDR3 length: 11; V gene: TRBV5-4; D gene: -; CDR3 DNA: TGTGCCAGCAGGCAGGGCGCTGAAGCTTTCTTT; CDR3 protein: CASRQGAEAFF
clone size: -; J gene: TRBJ2-5; CDR3 length: 14; V gene: TRBV25-1; D gene: -; CDR3 DNA: TGTGCCAGCAGTGGAATTGACTCTCGGGAGACCCAGTACTTC; CDR3 protein: CASSGIDSRETQYF
clone size: -; J gene: TRBJ2-1; CDR3 length: 14; V gene: TRBV7-9; D gene: TRBD2; CDR3 DNA: TGTGCCAGCAGCCATAGCGGGAGCATGAATGAGCAGTTCTTC; CDR3 protein: CASSHSGSMNEQFF
clone size: -; J gene: TRBJ2-7; CDR3 length: 14; V gene: TRBV27; D gene: TRBD2; CDR3 DNA: TGTGCCAGCTCATTACTAGCGGGAGGCCACGAGCAGTACTTC; CDR3 protein: CASSLLAGGHEQYF
clone size: -; J gene: TRBJ2-6; CDR3 length: 15; V gene: TRBV6-1; D gene: -; CDR3 DNA: TGTGCCAGCAGAGGACAGAACACTGGGGCCAACGTCCTGACTTTC; CDR3 protein: CASRGQNTGANVLTF
clone size: -; J gene: TRBJ2-7; CDR3 length: 16; V gene: TRBV25-1; D gene: TRBD2; CDR3 DNA: TGTGCCAGCAGTGAAAGCCCAGCGGGAGTACATTACGAGCAGTACTTC; CDR3 protein: CASSESPAGVHYEQYF
clone size: -; J gene: TRBJ1-1; CDR3 length: 14; V gene: TRBV5-1; D gene: -; CDR3 DNA: TGCGCCAGCAATACCGGGACGATAAACACTGAAGCTTTCTTT; CDR3 protein: CASNTGTINTEAFF
clone size: -; J gene: TRBJ1-6; CDR3 length: 14; V gene: TRBV30; D gene: -; CDR3 DNA: TGTGCCTGGAGCCAGAGGGGCTCCGGCTCACCCCTCCACTTT; CDR3 protein: CAWSQRGSGSPLHF
clone size: -; J gene: TRBJ1-1; CDR3 length: 16; V gene: TRBV14; D gene: -; CDR3 DNA: TGTGCCAGCAGCCAGACTGACAGCCTATTGAACACTGAAGCTTTCTTT; CDR3 protein: CASSQTDSLLNTEAFF
clone size: -; J gene: TRBJ2-1; CDR3 length: 15; V gene: TRBV5-1; D gene: TRBD2; CDR3 DNA: TGCGCCAGCAGCCACCTTAGCGGGAGTTGGTATGAGCAGTTCTTC; CDR3 protein: CASSHLSGSWYEQFF
clone size: few; J gene: TRBJ1-2; CDR3 length: 13; V gene: TRBV7-9; D gene: -; CDR3 DNA: TGTGCCGTGACAATGACAGCTAACTATGGCTACACCTTC; CDR3 protein: CAVTMTANYGYTF
clone size: -; J gene: TRBJ1-4; CDR3 length: 16; V gene: TRBV23-1; D gene: -; CDR3 DNA: TGCGCCAGCAGTCTGGAAGGGTACAGGGCTAATGAAAAACTGTTTTTT; CDR3 protein: CASSLEGYRANEKLFF
clone size: -; J gene: TRBJ2-1; CDR3 length: 15; V gene: TRBV30; D gene: TRBD2; CDR3 DNA: TGTGCCTCCACCCCGGGACTAGCCAACTACAATGAGCAGTTCTTC; CDR3 protein: CASTPGLANYNEQFF
clone size: -; J gene: TRBJ2-1; CDR3 length: 14; V gene: TRBV28; D gene: -; CDR3 DNA: TGTGCCAGCTTCAAACATCCGGGGGCCTTTGAGCAGTTCTTC; CDR3 protein: CASFKHPGAFEQFF
clone size: -; J gene: TRBJ2-5; CDR3 length: 11; V gene: TRBV6-5; D gene: -; CDR3 DNA: TGTGCCAGCAGTTACTTCGAGACCCAGTACTTC; CDR3 protein: CASSYFETQYF
clone size: -; J gene: TRBJ2-3; CDR3 length: 13; V gene: TRBV6-5; D gene: -; CDR3 DNA: TGTGCCAGCAGTTATGGTGGGACAGATACGCAGTATTTT; CDR3 protein: CASSYGGTDTQYF
clone size: once; J gene: TRBJ2-7; CDR3 length: 15; V gene: TRBV2; D gene: TRBD2; CDR3 DNA: TGTGCCAGCTCGAATGGACTAGCGGGAGTTCTGGAGCAGTACTTC; CDR3 protein: CASSNGLAGVLEQYF
clone size: -; J gene: TRBJ2-7; CDR3 length: 15; V gene: TRBV27; D gene: -; CDR3 DNA: TGTGCCAGCAGTTTACGTTCCCCGGGCTCCTACGAGCAGTACTTC; CDR3 protein: CASSLRSPGSYEQYF
clone size: -; J gene: TRBJ2-7; CDR3 length: 16; V gene: TRBV27; D gene: TRBD2; CDR3 DNA: TGTGCCAGCAGGCAATTTTTAGCGGGGTTTGGGAGCGAGCAGTACTTC; CDR3 protein: CASRQFLAGFGSEQYF
clone size: once; J gene: TRBJ2-7; CDR3 length: 13; V gene: TRBV27; D gene: TRBD1; CDR3 DNA: TGTGCCAGCAGTACTCAGACAGGGTACGAGCAGTACTTC; CDR3 protein: CASSTQTGYEQYF
clone size: once; J gene: TRBJ2-3; CDR3 length: 13; V gene: TRBV27; D gene: -; CDR3 DNA: TGTGCCAGCAGTTTGCAGGGGAGAGATACGCAGTATTTT; CDR3 protein: CASSLQGRDTQYF
clone size: -; J gene: TRBJ1-1; CDR3 length: 15; V gene: TRBV15; D gene: TRBD1; CDR3 DNA: TGTGCCACCAGCGGAACAGGGGTTTCTTATTCTGAAGCTTTCTTT; CDR3 protein: CATSGTGVSYSEAFF
clone size: -; J gene: TRBJ2-7; CDR3 length: 15; V gene: TRBV27; D gene: TRBD1; CDR3 DNA: TGTGCCACCACTTCTGTCGGGACAGGACTCTACGAGCAGTACTTC; CDR3 protein: CATTSVGTGLYEQYF
clone size: -; J gene: TRBJ2-7; CDR3 length: 16; V gene: TRBV19; D gene: TRBD1; CDR3 DNA: TGTGCCAGTAGTATAGGGGGACAGCCGAGCTCCTACGAGCAGTACTTC; CDR3 protein: CASSIGGQPSSYEQYF
clone size: -; J gene: TRBJ2-2; CDR3 length: 15; V gene: TRBV5-6; D gene: TRBD1; CDR3 DNA: TGTGCCAGCAGCGAAGGACAGGAAAACACCGGGGAGCTGTTTTTT; CDR3 protein: CASSEGQENTGELFF
clone size: -; J gene: TRBJ2-7; CDR3 length: 15; V gene: TRBV29-1; D gene: -; CDR3 DNA: TGCAGCGTTGGAGGGGTACAGGGATTCTCCTACGAGCAGTACTTC; CDR3 protein: CSVGGVQGFSYEQYF
clone size: -; J gene: TRBJ2-1; CDR3 length: 15; V gene: TRBV11-2; D gene: TRBD2; CDR3 DNA: TGTGCCAGCAGCTTCGTTGGACTAGCGGGAGACGAGCAGTTCTTC; CDR3 protein: CASSFVGLAGDEQFF
clone size: -; J gene: TRBJ2-7; CDR3 length: 14; V gene: TRBV28; D gene: TRBD1; CDR3 DNA: TGTGCCAGCAGTCGGACAGGGCTTTCGTACGAGCAGTACTTC; CDR3 protein: CASSRTGLSYEQYF
clone size: -; J gene: TRBJ1-1; CDR3 length: 12; V gene: TRBV4-1; D gene: -; CDR3 DNA: TGCGCCAGCAGCCATTCGAACACTGAAGCTTTCTTT; CDR3 protein: CASSHSNTEAFF
clone size: -; J gene: TRBJ2-1; CDR3 length: 16; V gene: TRBV9; D gene: -; CDR3 DNA: TGTGCCAGCAGCGACAACAGGGTTCTTCCTGTTCGTGAGCAGTTCTTC; CDR3 protein: CASSDNRVLPVREQFF
clone size: -; J gene: TRBJ1-1; CDR3 length: 15; V gene: TRBV7-8; D gene: -; CDR3 DNA: TGTGCCAGCAGCTTATATGCCAGCATGAACACTGAAGCTTTCTTT; CDR3 protein: CASSLYASMNTEAFF
clone size: -; J gene: TRBJ2-1; CDR3 length: 15; V gene: TRBV14; D gene: -; CDR3 DNA: TGTGCCAGCAGCCAAGGATTGTCCAGGGTAGATGAGCAGTTCTTC; CDR3 protein: CASSQGLSRVDEQFF
clone size: -; J gene: TRBJ2-1; CDR3 length: 15; V gene: TRBV13; D gene: TRBD1; CDR3 DNA: TGTGCCAGCAGCTTAGGGACAGGGGGAGGCAATGAGCAGTTCTTC; CDR3 protein: CASSLGTGGGNEQFF
clone size: once; J gene: TRBJ2-2; CDR3 length: 13; V gene: TRBV19; D gene: TRBD1; CDR3 DNA: TGTGCCAGTAGTGACAGGGGTACCGGGGAGCTGTTTTTT; CDR3 protein: CASSDRGTGELFF
clone size: -; J gene: TRBJ1-2; CDR3 length: 15; V gene: TRBV27; D gene: -; CDR3 DNA: TGTGCCAGCAGTTTGGTTTACAGAACTAACTATGGCTACACCTTC; CDR3 protein: CASSLVYRTNYGYTF
clone size: -; J gene: TRBJ2-2; CDR3 length: 17; V gene: TRBV27; D gene: TRBD2; CDR3 DNA: TGTGCCAGCAGTTTCATAGCGGGAGGACTGAACACCGGGGAGCTGTTTTTT; CDR3 protein: CASSFIAGGLNTGELFF
clone size: -; J gene: TRBJ2-7; CDR3 length: 12; V gene: TRBV5-4; D gene: -; CDR3 DNA: TGTGCCAGCAGCTTGTTGGGGACCGAGCAGTACTTC; CDR3 protein: CASSLLGTEQYF
clone size: -; J gene: TRBJ2-7; CDR3 length: 13; V gene: TRBV29-1; D gene: -; CDR3 DNA: TGCAGCGTTGAGACCGGGAGTAGCAACGAGCAGTACTTC; CDR3 protein: CSVETGSSNEQYF
clone size: -; J gene: TRBJ2-1; CDR3 length: 15; V gene: TRBV5-1; D gene: -; CDR3 DNA: TGCGCCAGCAGCTACCGTACGACTGAATACAATGAGCAGTTCTTC; CDR3 protein: CASSYRTTEYNEQFF
clone size: -; J gene: TRBJ1-3; CDR3 length: 17; V gene: TRBV5-6; D gene: -; CDR3 DNA: TGTGCCAGCAGCTTGGTCGGCAGCGGGTTCTCTGGAAACACCATATATTTT; CDR3 protein: CASSLVGSGFSGNTIYF
clone size: -; J gene: TRBJ2-7; CDR3 length: 14; V gene: TRBV27; D gene: TRBD2; CDR3 DNA: TGTGCCAGCAGACCGGGACTAGCGGTCTCAGAGCAGTACTTC; CDR3 protein: CASRPGLAVSEQYF
clone size: -; J gene: TRBJ2-7; CDR3 length: 14; V gene: TRBV6-5; D gene: -; CDR3 DNA: TGTGCCAGCAGCCCTTGGGGGTCTGGTTACGAGCAGTACTTC; CDR3 protein: CASSPWGSGYEQYF
clone size: -; J gene: TRBJ2-7; CDR3 length: 16; V gene: TRBV6-5; D gene: TRBD2; CDR3 DNA: TGTGCCAGCAGTTACTCCGGACTAGCGGGAGAGCGCGAACAGTACTTC; CDR3 protein: CASSYSGLAGEREQYF